This T cell receptor beta chain stems from a study of T cell responses to AZD1222 COVID-19 vaccine. The CDR3 covers 13 residues. The V gene's germline CDR1 is LGHNA and CDR2 YSLEER. Trimming cost V 0 bases and J 8 bases, with 10 bases left between them. Concerning this clone itself: What it binds is not known.

Overall study findings and caveats: All repertoire sampling was performed exclusively after the peak T cell response. The span of vaccine-associated CD4 TCRs extended across spike, with dominance at 160-218 and 743-854.

Repertoires were generated with immunoSEQ multiplex PCR, while TCRdb's copy carries only in-frame clones and drops some. The repertoire has about 200,000 clones, 92% of them found once; the top ten carry 1% to 1.5%. The chain links TRBV4-3 to TRBJ1-2, with D possibly being TRBD1 (5 bases). The specimen comprised peripheral blood, sampled on day 0 of AZD1222 vaccination. The source of this sequence is an adult in good health. The CDR3 sequence is CASSQESGGGYTF. The CDR3 nucleotides read TGCGCCAGCAGCCAAGAATCGGGGGGAGGCTACACCTTC.